The entry below describes one T cell receptor beta chain. Its antigen remains unidentified. The data originate from a study of T cells expressing NK-cell markers. Study results and caveats: It was still unclear whether expanded NKG2C+ T cell clones were HCMV specific. Topping the CD3+CD56-NKG2C+ fraction as well were these clonotypes, in several donors.

The cDNA for TCR beta came from 5'RACE template switching with UMIs. From its re-call of the 5' RACE reads, TCRdb lists each CDR3 protein once, without DNA. The ten most abundant clones cover 9% to 15% of a sample with 120,000 to 150,000 distinct CDR3 sequences. There are 16 residues in the CDR3. Per the germline V gene, CDR1 is MNHEY and CDR2 is SMNVEV (reference sequence). The rearrangement uses TRBV27 and TRBJ2-5; TCRdb's D call, TRBD1, is unchecked because there is no DNA. The sequenced material came from blood T cells: a sorted CD56 or NKG2C T cell subset, CD4+ or CD8+ T cells, or bulk PBMC T cells (not recorded which). The TCR sequence derives from a man between 18 and 35 years old in good health. The CDR3 sequence is CASSSQPLGSQETQYF.